The 14 T cell receptor beta chains listed next were all sequenced from one sample in a study of human T cells and chemical hapten exposure. MiXCR was run by TCRdb on the RACE reads, yielding one entry per CDR3 protein. This sample carries approximately 77,000 distinct CDR3 sequences, 14% of them seen once, and the ten largest clones take 4% to 6%. Time point of the sample: pre-sensitization, week 0. Indicated treatment: therapeutic diphenylcyclopropenone sensitization with weekly scalp DPC. The source was whole blood, collected in connection with sensitization to the hapten diphenylcyclopropenone (DPC). The source of these receptors is a woman aged 45 to 65 with alopecia areata. Some clones in this sample may be carry-over from other donors' samples.

This sequence joins TRBV7-6 and TRBJ2-7, with D possibly being TRBD2 (6 bases). Germline-derived CDR1 and CDR2 are SGHVS and FNYEAQ. This CDR3 contains 14 residues. V was shortened by 0 bases and J by 5 bases, with 11 bases between the two germline ends. CDR3 nucleotide sequence: TGTGCCAGCAGCTTAGCGGAGGGGCGGGACGAGCAGTACTTC. Its protein product is CASSLAEGRDEQYF.

The chain is built from TRBV2 and TRBJ2-7; 11 bases align to TRBD2. V shed 3 bases, J shed 0 bases, and the junction held 13 bases outside the gene matches. This CDR3 spans 19 amino acids. CDR1 and CDR2 from the germline V gene are SNHLY and FYNNEI. The CDR3 protein is CASSDRGTSGRIISYEQYF. Written as DNA, the CDR3 is TGTGCCAGCAGTGATCGCGGGACTAGCGGCAGAATTATCTCCTACGAGCAGTACTTC.

The chain uses TRBV4-1 and TRBJ2-7; D is perhaps TRBD1 (5 bases). In germline, CDR1 is MGHRA, CDR2 YSYEKL. V was clipped by 1 base and J by 3 bases, with 10 bases between them. The CDR3 spans 14 residues. The CDR3 DNA reads as TGCGCCAGCAGCCAAGGCCCAGGGATCTACGAGCAGTACTTC. It translates to CASSQGPGIYEQYF.

This clonotype came up a few times. The J gene is TRBJ1-3, the V gene TRBV29-1; 9 positions agree with TRBD1. The CDR3 totals 15 residues. Germline V gene lookup returns CDR1 SQVTM and CDR2 ANQGSEA. Losses at the gene ends were 4 bases for V and 0 bases for J; bases not matched to a gene: 4. The DNA of the CDR3 is TGCAGCGTTGCCGGGACAGGGACCTCTGGAAACACCATATATTTT. Its protein product is CSVAGTGTSGNTIYF.

This clonotype was detected ten times or more. This chain uses TRBV7-7 with TRBJ2-2, with D possibly being TRBD2 (6 bases). This CDR3 has 16 amino acids. Germline V gene sequence: CDR1 SSHAT, CDR2 FNYEAQ (reference sequence). Trimming removed 5 bases at V and 1 base at J, with 14 bases between. The CDR3 loop reads CASSTRDFLNTGELFF. For the CDR3, the DNA is TGTGCCAGCAGCACACGGGACTTTCTGAACACCGGGGAGCTGTTTTTT.

This clonotype was observed a few times. This chain links TRBV5-1 with TRBJ1-3, with D possibly TRBD1 on 5 matching bases. Trimming pared 3 bases from V and 6 bases from J, leaving 19 bases between. Germline CDR1 and CDR2: SGHRS and YFSETQ. CDR3 size: 16 residues. The CDR3 spells CASSSNTGTVTNTIYF. For the CDR3, the DNA is TGCGCCAGCAGCTCAAATACCGGGACGGTGACAAACACCATATATTTT.

This clonotype was counted a few times. The gene calls are TRBV12-3 or TRBV12-4 and TRBJ2-7, with D unclear. This CDR3 is 15 amino acids long. Trimming removed 5 bases from V and 1 base from J, with 15 bases in between. In nucleotides, the CDR3 is TGTGCCAGCAGTAAGGACCGATATCCGTCCTACGAGCAGTACTTC. It translates to CASSKDRYPSYEQYF.

This clonotype appeared a few times. The V call is TRBV29-1, the J call TRBJ2-1; 14 nucleotides match TRBD2. J was trimmed by 11 bases and V by 3 bases; bases with no gene match: 12. Germline CDR1 SQVTM, CDR2 ANQGSEA. The CDR3 is 16 amino acids. In DNA form, the CDR3 reads TGCAGCGTTGAGACTAGCGGGAGGGGCAATTTTTTTCAGCAGTTCTTC. It specifies CSVETSGRGNFFQQFF.

The chain carries TRBV5-1 and TRBJ1-1; no definite D call. The CDR3 has 15 amino acids. The germline gives CDR1 SGHRS, CDR2 YFSETQ. V was pared by 0 bases and J by 0 bases, with 9 bases between. CDR3 in amino acids: CASSLEVSMNTEAFF. In nucleotides, the CDR3 is TGCGCCAGCAGCTTGGAAGTCAGCATGAACACTGAAGCTTTCTTT. Supplemented by reference TRBV5-1 and TRBJ1-1, the full variable domain reads KAGVTQTPRYLIKTRGQQVTLSCSPISGHRSVSWYQQTPGQGLQFLFEYFSETQRNKGNFPGRFSGRQFSNSRSEMNVSTLELGDSALYLCASSLEVSMNTEAFFGQGTRLTVV.

V is TRBV12-3 or TRBV12-4 and J is TRBJ2-7; tentatively, D is TRBD1 (5 bases). Trimming cost V 6 bases and J 0 bases, with 12 bases left between them. This CDR3 contains 14 residues. CDR3 in amino acids: CASSIDRVSYEQYF. The CDR3 DNA follows: TGTGCCAGCAGCATAGACAGAGTCTCCTACGAGCAGTACTTC.

This clonotype occurred many times. V is TRBV7-8 and J is TRBJ2-5; 8 bases are a match to TRBD2. V dropped 5 bases and J dropped 5; count of bases not matched to a gene: 16. The CDR3 is 17 amino acids. CDR1 is SGHVS, CDR2 FQNEAQ, per germline. The CDR3 here is CASSEGGSGRGRETQYF. The CDR3 DNA sequence: TGTGCCAGCAGCGAGGGGGGGAGCGGGAGAGGCCGTGAGACCCAGTACTTC.

This clonotype was detected only a few times. The chain recombines TRBV20-1 with TRBJ1-1; no definite D call. Germline CDR1 DFQATT, CDR2 SNEGSKA (reference sequence). The germline V and J ends were trimmed by 1 base and 3 bases, with 3 bases remaining between them. This CDR3 contains 11 residues. This CDR3 reads CSARGHTEAFF. The DNA for the CDR3 is TGCAGTGCTAGAGGGCACACTGAAGCTTTCTTT.

This rearrangement joins TRBV7-2 to TRBJ2-3; D perhaps matches TRBD2 (5 bases). V lost 1 base and J 5 bases, leaving 10 bases between the germline ends. The CDR3 loop spans 14 amino acids. Germline CDR1 reads SGHTA; CDR2 reads FQGNSA. The CDR3 loop is CASSLGTAGDTQYF. CDR3 in DNA: TGTGCCAGCAGCTTAGGGACTGCGGGAGATACGCAGTATTTT.

This clonotype was observed a few times. This chain joins TRBV27 and TRBJ2-5, with a possible D match to TRBD1 (5 bases). This CDR3 comprises 16 residues. Trimming removed 2 bases at V and 5 bases at J, with 18 bases between. Germline V gene data show CDR1 as MNHEY and CDR2 as SMNVEV (reference sequence). CDR3 residues: CASSLGAFVPMETQYF. CDR3 nucleotide sequence: TGTGCCAGCAGTTTAGGGGCGTTCGTTCCTATGGAGACCCAGTACTTC.